The source of this T cell receptor beta chain is a study of blood T cell repertoires in COVID-19. Across the study: Sites in the United States, Italy and Spain provided acute and convalescent COVID-19 samples.

Participant ages covered about 18 to 95 years across some 25 US areas. Participants were placed into cohorts based on the clinical history they reported. Data came from immunoSEQ multiplex PCR; TCRdb stores just in-frame clones and leaves some out. This table holds about 400,000 clones, 88% found once. The receptor was derived from a woman between 35 and 50 years old with acute COVID-19. Sequencing used PBMCs or T cells enriched from blood (not recorded which).

The CDR3 loop reads CASRAVFYGYTF. In DNA form, the CDR3 reads TGTGCCAGCAGAGCTGTCTTCTATGGCTACACCTTC. V is TRBV28 and J is TRBJ1-2; no firm D call. CDR1 and CDR2 (germline): MDHEN, SYDVKM. Between the trimmed V and J ends, which lost 6 bases and 4 bases, there was a span of 9 bases. The CDR3 runs 12 residues.